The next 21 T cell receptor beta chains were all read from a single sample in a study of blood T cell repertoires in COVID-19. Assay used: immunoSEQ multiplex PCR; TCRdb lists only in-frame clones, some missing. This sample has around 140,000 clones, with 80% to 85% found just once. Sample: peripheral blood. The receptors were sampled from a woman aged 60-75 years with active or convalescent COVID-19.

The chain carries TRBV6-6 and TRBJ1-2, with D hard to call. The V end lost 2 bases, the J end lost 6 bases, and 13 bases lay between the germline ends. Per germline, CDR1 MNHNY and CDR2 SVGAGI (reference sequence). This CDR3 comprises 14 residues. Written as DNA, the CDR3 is TGTGCCAGCAGTTACATATCCGGGGAAGATGGCTACACCTTC. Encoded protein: CASSYISGEDGYTF.

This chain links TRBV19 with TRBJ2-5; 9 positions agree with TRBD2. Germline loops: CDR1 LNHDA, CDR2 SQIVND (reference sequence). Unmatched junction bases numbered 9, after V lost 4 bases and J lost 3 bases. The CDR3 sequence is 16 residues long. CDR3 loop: CASSTGRGRAEETQYF. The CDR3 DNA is TGTGCCAGTAGTACAGGTCGCGGGAGGGCCGAAGAGACCCAGTACTTC.

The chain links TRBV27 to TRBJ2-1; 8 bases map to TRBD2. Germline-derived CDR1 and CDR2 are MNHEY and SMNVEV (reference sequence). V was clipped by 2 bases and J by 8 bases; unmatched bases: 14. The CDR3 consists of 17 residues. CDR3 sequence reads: CASSLHSSRGGPDEQFF. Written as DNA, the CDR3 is TGTGCCAGCAGTTTACATTCCTCTCGCGGGGGGCCAGATGAGCAGTTCTTC.

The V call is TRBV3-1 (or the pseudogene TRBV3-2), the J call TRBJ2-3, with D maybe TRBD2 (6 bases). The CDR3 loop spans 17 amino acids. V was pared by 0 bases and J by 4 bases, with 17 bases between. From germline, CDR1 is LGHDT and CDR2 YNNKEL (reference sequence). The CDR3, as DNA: TGTGCCAGCAGCCAAGAGGAGGGAGCTCTGTTTGCAGATACGCAGTATTTT. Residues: CASSQEEGALFADTQYF.

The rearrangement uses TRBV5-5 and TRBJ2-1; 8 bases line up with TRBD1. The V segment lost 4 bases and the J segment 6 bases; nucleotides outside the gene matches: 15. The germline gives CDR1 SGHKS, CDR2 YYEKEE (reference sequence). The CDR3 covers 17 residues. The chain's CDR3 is CASSKSFIRTGINEQFF. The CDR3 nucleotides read TGTGCCAGCAGCAAGTCATTTATAAGGACAGGGATCAATGAGCAGTTCTTC.

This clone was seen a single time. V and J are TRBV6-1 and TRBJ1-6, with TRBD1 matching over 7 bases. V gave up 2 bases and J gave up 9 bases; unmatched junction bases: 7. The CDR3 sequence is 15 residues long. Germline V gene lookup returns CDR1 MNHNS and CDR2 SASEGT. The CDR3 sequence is CASSERERGRSPLHF. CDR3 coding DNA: TGTGCCAGCAGTGAACGTGAGAGGGGGCGTTCACCCCTCCACTTT.

This CDR3 is CASSLVETNTIYF. The CDR3 nucleotides read TGTGCCAGCAGCTTGGTGGAGACGAACACCATATATTTT. The rearrangement links TRBV5-6 to TRBJ1-3, with D uncertain. CDR1 is SGHDT, CDR2 YYEEEE, per germline. Trimming took off 0 bases at V and 7 bases at J, with 8 bases between the two ends. This CDR3 comprises 13 residues.

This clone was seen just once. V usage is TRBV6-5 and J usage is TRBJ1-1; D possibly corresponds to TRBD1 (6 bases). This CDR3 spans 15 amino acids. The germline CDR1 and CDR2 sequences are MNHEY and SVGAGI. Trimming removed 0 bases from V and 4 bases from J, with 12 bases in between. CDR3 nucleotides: TGTGCCAGCAGTTACTCGGCGGGGGGCCTCACTGAAGCTTTCTTT. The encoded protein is CASSYSAGGLTEAFF.

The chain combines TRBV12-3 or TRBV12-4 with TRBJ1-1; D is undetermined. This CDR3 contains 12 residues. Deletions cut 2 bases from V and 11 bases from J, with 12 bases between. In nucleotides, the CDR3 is TGTGCCAGCAGTTTATCGGTCGGAGGTGCTTTCTTT. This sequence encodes CASSLSVGGAFF.

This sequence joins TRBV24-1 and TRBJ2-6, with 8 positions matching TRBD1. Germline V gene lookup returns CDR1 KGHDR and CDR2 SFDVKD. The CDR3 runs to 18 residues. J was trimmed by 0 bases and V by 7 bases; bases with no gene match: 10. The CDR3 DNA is TGTGCCACCAGGCTAGGGGACAGGCTATTCTCTGGGGCCAACGTCCTGACTTTC. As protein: CATRLGDRLFSGANVLTF.

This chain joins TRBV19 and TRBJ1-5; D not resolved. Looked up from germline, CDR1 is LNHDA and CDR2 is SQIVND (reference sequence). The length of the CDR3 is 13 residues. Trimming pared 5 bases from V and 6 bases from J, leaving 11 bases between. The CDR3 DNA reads TGTGCCAGTAGTCACCTCGGGAGTCAGCCCCAGCATTTT. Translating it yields CASSHLGSQPQHF.

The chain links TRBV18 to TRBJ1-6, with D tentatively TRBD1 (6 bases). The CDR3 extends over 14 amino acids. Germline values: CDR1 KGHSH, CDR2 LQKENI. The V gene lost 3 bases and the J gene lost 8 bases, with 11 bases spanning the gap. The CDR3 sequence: CASSPTGTDSPLHF. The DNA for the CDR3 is TGTGCCAGCTCACCTACAGGGACGGATTCACCCCTCCACTTT.

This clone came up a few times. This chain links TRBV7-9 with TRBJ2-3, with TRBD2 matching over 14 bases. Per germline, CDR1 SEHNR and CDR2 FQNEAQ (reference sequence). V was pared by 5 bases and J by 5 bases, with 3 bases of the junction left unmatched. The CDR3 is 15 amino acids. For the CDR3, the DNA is TGTGCCAGCAGCCTGGGGACTAGCGGGGGAGATACGCAGTATTTT. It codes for CASSLGTSGGDTQYF. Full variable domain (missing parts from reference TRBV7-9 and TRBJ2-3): DTGVSQNPRHKITKRGQNVTFRCDPISEHNRLYWYRQTLGQGPEFLTYFQNEAQLEKSRLLSDRFSAERPKGSFSTLEIQRTEQGDSAMYLCASSLGTSGGDTQYFGPGTRLTVL.

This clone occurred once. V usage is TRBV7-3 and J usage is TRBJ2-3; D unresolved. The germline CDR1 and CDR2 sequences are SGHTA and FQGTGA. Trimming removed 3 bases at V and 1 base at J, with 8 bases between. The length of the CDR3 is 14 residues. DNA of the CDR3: TGTGCCAGCAGCTTGTTTGCGGGCACAGATACGCAGTATTTT. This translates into CASSLFAGTDTQYF.

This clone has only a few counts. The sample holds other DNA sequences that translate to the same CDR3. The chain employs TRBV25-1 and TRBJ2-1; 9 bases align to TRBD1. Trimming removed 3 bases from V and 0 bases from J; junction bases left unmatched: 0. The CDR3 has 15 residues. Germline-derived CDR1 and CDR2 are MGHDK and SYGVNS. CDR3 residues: CASSETGGSYNEQFF. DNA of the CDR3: TGTGCCAGCAGTGAGACAGGGGGCTCCTACAATGAGCAGTTCTTC.

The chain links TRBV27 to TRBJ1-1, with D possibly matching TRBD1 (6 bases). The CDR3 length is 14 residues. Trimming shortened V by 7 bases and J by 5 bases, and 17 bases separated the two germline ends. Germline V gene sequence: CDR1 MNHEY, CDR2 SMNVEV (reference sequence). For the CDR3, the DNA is TGTGCCAGCACCATTGGGGGGGCATCAACTGAAGCTTTCTTT. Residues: CASTIGGASTEAFF.

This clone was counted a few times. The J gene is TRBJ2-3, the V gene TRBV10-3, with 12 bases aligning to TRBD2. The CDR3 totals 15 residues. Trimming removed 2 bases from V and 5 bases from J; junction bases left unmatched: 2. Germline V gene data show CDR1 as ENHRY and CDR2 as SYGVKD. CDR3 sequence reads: CAISERTSGEDTQYF. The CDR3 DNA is TGTGCCATCAGTGAGCGGACTAGCGGGGAAGATACGCAGTATTTT.

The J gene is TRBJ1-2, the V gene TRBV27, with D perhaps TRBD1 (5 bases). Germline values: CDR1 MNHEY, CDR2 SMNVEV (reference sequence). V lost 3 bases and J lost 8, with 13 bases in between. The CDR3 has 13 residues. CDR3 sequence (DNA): TGTGCCAGCAGTTTCCCCGGGGGACTCGGCTACACCTTC. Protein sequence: CASSFPGGLGYTF.

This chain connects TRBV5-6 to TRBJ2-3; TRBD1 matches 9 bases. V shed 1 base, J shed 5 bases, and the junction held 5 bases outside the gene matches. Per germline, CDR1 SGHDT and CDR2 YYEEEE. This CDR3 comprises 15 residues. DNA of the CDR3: TGTGCCAGCAGCTTGCGGACAGGGGTGGTAGATACGCAGTATTTT. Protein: CASSLRTGVVDTQYF.

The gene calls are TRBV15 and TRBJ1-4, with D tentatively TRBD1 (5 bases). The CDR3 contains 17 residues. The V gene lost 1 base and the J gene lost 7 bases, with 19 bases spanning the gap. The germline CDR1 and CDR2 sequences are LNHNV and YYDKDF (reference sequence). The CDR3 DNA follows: TGTGCCACCAGCAGAGGGGTACGTGGGGGGTCTGGTGAAAAACTGTTTTTT. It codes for CATSRGVRGGSGEKLFF.

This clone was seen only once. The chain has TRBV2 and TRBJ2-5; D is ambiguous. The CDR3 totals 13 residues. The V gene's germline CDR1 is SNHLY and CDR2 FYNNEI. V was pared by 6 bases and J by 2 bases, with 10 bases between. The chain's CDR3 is CASRDWLQETQYF. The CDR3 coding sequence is TGTGCCAGCAGAGACTGGTTACAAGAGACCCAGTACTTC. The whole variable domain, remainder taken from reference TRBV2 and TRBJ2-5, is EPEVTQTPSHQVTQMGQEVILRCVPISNHLYFYWYRQILGQKVEFLVSFYNNEISEKSEIFDDQFSVERPDGSNFTLKIRSTKLEDSAMYFCASRDWLQETQYFGPGTRLLVL.